The 30 T cell receptor beta chains in this list originate from one sample, sequenced in a study of T cells in Graves' hyperthyroidism and ophthalmopathy. Amplification targeted TCR beta CDR3 regions from RNA transcripts. An initial round of RT-PCR targeting the TCR CDR3 relied on the HTBI primer set. Via MiXCR, TCRdb re-called the multiplex PCR reads, giving one row per CDR3 protein. The data hold 660,000 or so distinct CDR3 sequences, with 45% observed a single time. Material for sequencing was peripheral blood or thyroid tissue (not recorded which). All receptors derive from an adult man with Graves' disease, either hyperthyroidism or ophthalmopathy (not recorded which).

This clonotype was seen repeatedly, ten times or more. V is TRBV6-2 or TRBV6-3 and J is TRBJ2-7, with D hard to call. Germline CDR1 reads MNHEY; CDR2 reads SVGEGT. The CDR3 extends over 12 amino acids. The V gene lost 2 bases and the J gene lost 4 bases, with 6 bases spanning the gap. The CDR3 reads CASSYTAYEQYF. The CDR3, as DNA: TGTGCCAGCAGTTACACAGCTTACGAGCAGTACTTC.

A few counts support this clonotype. The chain carries TRBV7-2 and TRBJ1-4; D gene uncertain. V was clipped by 1 base and J by 6 bases, with 21 bases between them. The CDR3 consists of 18 residues. Per germline, CDR1 SGHTA and CDR2 FQGNSA. Written as DNA, the CDR3 is TGTGCCAGCAGCTTAGGGGTCGGTGTGGGAGATCTGGATGAAAAACTGTTTTTT. It yields the protein CASSLGVGVGDLDEKLFF.

The chain employs TRBV29-1 and TRBJ1-2, with TRBD1 as a possible D gene (5 bases). CDR1 is SQVTM, CDR2 ANQGSEA, per germline. The V gene lost 8 bases and the J gene lost 2 bases, with 18 bases spanning the gap. The CDR3 runs to 14 residues. The CDR3 DNA follows: TGCAGCTTGAGAGCAGGGCTCTCGAACTATGGCTACACCTTC. It encodes CSLRAGLSNYGYTF.

The chain couples TRBV25-1 to TRBJ1-4; 7 nucleotides agree with TRBD1. Germline V gene lookup returns CDR1 MGHDK and CDR2 SYGVNS. Losses at the gene ends were 8 bases for V and 7 bases for J; bases not matched to a gene: 10. The CDR3 extends over 14 amino acids. This CDR3 reads CASSPPGQREKLFF. In DNA form, the CDR3 reads TGTGCCAGCTCACCGCCGGGACAGCGTGAAAAACTGTTTTTT. The variable domain in full, completed from reference TRBV25-1 and TRBJ1-4, reads EADIYQTPRYLVIGTGKKITLECSQTMGHDKMYWYQQDPGMELHLIHYSYGVNSTEKGDLSSESTVSRIRTEHFPLTLESARPSHTSQYLCASSPPGQREKLFFGSGTQLSVL.

Remarks on this clonotype: One junction end does not reproduce the germline sequence, and a read error may be involved. The chain links TRBV7-9 to TRBJ2-7; TRBD2 agrees at 7 bases. Germline assignment: CDR1 SEHNR and CDR2 FQNEAQ (reference sequence). This CDR3 comprises 14 residues. CDR3 protein: CTSSSGLDLYEQYF. For the CDR3, the DNA is TGTACCAGCAGTTCCGGACTAGATCTCTACGAGCAGTACTTC.

Details on this clonotype: A much larger clone lies one base from this, so it may be a read error. The genes are TRBV10-1 and TRBJ1-2; the D is unclear. V dropped 0 bases and J dropped 14 bases, with 19 bases sitting between them. The CDR3 runs to 14 residues. The germline V gene has CDR1 WNHNN and CDR2 SYGVQD (reference sequence). The CDR3 bases are TGCGCCAGCAGTGAGTCGGCTGTCCTCGAGCGACTTACCTTC. The encoded protein is CASSESAVLERLTF.

This clonotype was detected ten times or more. The rearrangement links TRBV7-2 to TRBJ2-7, with D perhaps matching TRBD1 or TRBD2 (5 bases each). Looked up from germline, CDR1 is SGHTA and CDR2 is FQGNSA. V shed 1 base and J shed 3 bases, with 7 bases lying between them. The CDR3 has 13 residues. This CDR3 reads CASSLGGIYEQYF. Here the CDR3 DNA reads TGTGCCAGCAGCTTAGGGGGGATCTACGAGCAGTACTTC.

This clonotype was seen more than once but under ten times. The gene calls are TRBV5-8 and TRBJ1-4; D gene ambiguous. Trimming cost V 4 bases and J 2 bases, with 12 bases left between them. Germline V gene sequence: CDR1 SGHTS, CDR2 YDEGEE. The CDR3 has 15 amino acids. The CDR3 DNA is TGTGCCAGCAGCCCCGACCGGTGGACTAATGAAAAACTGTTTTTT. Its protein is CASSPDRWTNEKLFF. Full variable domain (rest looked up from reference TRBV5-8 and TRBJ1-4): EAGVTQSPTHLIKTRGQQATLRCSPISGHTSVYWYQQALGLGLQFLLWYDEGEERNRGNFPPRFSGRQFPNYSSELNVNALELEDSALYLCASSPDRWTNEKLFFGSGTQLSVL.

Comment on this clonotype: At one of its ends the junction is not consistent with the germline gene, which may arise from a read error. The V gene is TRBV20-1, the J gene TRBJ1-2, with TRBD1 identical over 10 bases. The CDR3 extends over 12 amino acids. Germline V lookup: CDR1 DFQATT, CDR2 SNEGSKA (reference sequence). CDR3 DNA sequence: TGCAGTGCGGCAAGGACAGGGGGGGCCGTCTGTTTC. As protein: CSAARTGGAVCF.

V gene TRBV15 combines with J gene TRBJ1-3; D is uncertain. CDR1 and CDR2 from the germline V gene are LNHNV and YYDKDF (reference sequence). The CDR3 is made up of 13 amino acids. Trimming removed 0 bases at V and 7 bases at J, with 7 bases between. The CDR3, as DNA: TGTGCCACCAGCAGAGATTTGGCGAACACCATATATTTT. Translation: CATSRDLANTIYF.

The table lists this clonotype with many counts. The V and J genes are TRBV24-1 and TRBJ1-2; D is perhaps TRBD1 (5 bases). V lost 4 bases, J lost 3 bases, and 11 bases lay in between. The CDR3 runs 14 residues. Germline V lookup: CDR1 KGHDR, CDR2 SFDVKD. CDR3 region: CATSEAGRDYGYTF. CDR3 in DNA: TGTGCCACCAGTGAAGCGGGCAGGGACTATGGCTACACCTTC.

This clonotype has a handful of counts. The junction shows a germline mismatch at one end, possibly a read error. This chain uses TRBV5-1 with TRBJ1-2; maybe TRBD1 (6 bases). The germline V gene encodes CDR1 SGHRS and CDR2 YFSETQ. This CDR3 comprises 15 residues. CDR3 amino acids: CASTLSTAGVNGYTF. The CDR3 nucleotides are TGCGCCAGCACCTTGTCGACGGCAGGGGTTAATGGCTACACCTTC.

This clonotype was found many times. The CDR3 DNA is TGTGCCACCAGCAGAAGAACCGGGACTAGCGGGACTTACGAGCAGTACTTC. Its translation is CATSRRTGTSGTYEQYF. The chain is built from TRBV15 and TRBJ2-7; 13 bases map to TRBD2. This CDR3 contains 17 residues. Germline CDR1 reads LNHNV; CDR2 reads YYDKDF (reference sequence). V lost 2 bases to trimming and J lost 4 bases; unmatched junction nucleotides: 8. Full variable domain (remainder filled in from reference TRBV15 and TRBJ2-7): DAMVIQNPRYQVTQFGKPVTLSCSQTLNHNVMYWYQQKSSQAPKLLFHYYDKDFNNEADTPDNFQSRRPNTSFCFLDIRSPGLGDTAMYLCATSRRTGTSGTYEQYFGPGTRLTVT.

In the case of this clonotype: At one boundary the junction diverges from the germline segment, which might be a read error. The V call is TRBV7-6, the J call TRBJ2-1; 8 nucleotides agree with TRBD2. CDR3 length: 13 residues. The germline gives CDR1 SGHVS, CDR2 FNYEAQ. The CDR3 reads CASSPLADNEQFF. In DNA, the CDR3 is TGTGCTAGCAGCCCACTAGCGGACAATGAGCAGTTCTTC.

This clonotype was detected once. V is TRBV12-3 or TRBV12-4 and J is TRBJ2-7, with TRBD2 as a possible D gene (7 bases). The CDR3 runs to 13 residues. V gave up 8 bases and J gave up 4 bases, with 15 bases separating them. The CDR3 DNA sequence: TGTGCCAGCCTCGAGGGGGGGTTTTACGAGCAGTACTTC. It translates to CASLEGGFYEQYF.

The gene calls are TRBV10-3 and TRBJ2-7; 7 bases align to TRBD2. The CDR3 contains 16 residues. Trimming removed 2 bases from V and 7 bases from J; junction bases left unmatched: 14. Germline V CDR1 and CDR2: ENHRY, SYGVKD. The CDR3 protein is CAISEIGGGAPGEQYF. The CDR3 DNA reads TGTGCCATCAGTGAGATTGGGGGAGGGGCTCCTGGGGAGCAGTACTTC.

The V call is TRBV15, the J call TRBJ2-5; TRBD2 aligns across 8 bases. From germline, CDR1 is LNHNV and CDR2 YYDKDF (reference sequence). This CDR3 region has 14 residues. V dropped 3 bases and J dropped 4; count of bases not matched to a gene: 4. CDR3 nucleotides: TGTGCCACCAGCAGCCTCAGCGGGAGAGAGACCCAGTACTTC. This gives the protein CATSSLSGRETQYF.

Concerning this clonotype: A much larger clone lies a single base off, so this may be a read error. The chain has TRBV6-5 and TRBJ2-5; D is undetermined. This CDR3 spans 15 amino acids. Germline CDR1 is MNHEY and CDR2 is SVGAGI. The chain's CDR3 is CAISYSARMQETQYF. Here the CDR3 DNA reads TGTGCCATCAGTTACTCGGCCAGGATGCAAGAGACCCAGTACTTC.

This clonotype has ten or more counts. This chain joins TRBV7-9 and TRBJ1-2; D remains ambiguous. With 4 bases removed from V and 3 bases from J, the gap between germline ends came to 9 bases. CDR3 length: 13 amino acids. Germline values: CDR1 SEHNR, CDR2 FQNEAQ (reference sequence). The CDR3 protein is CASSSFGHYGYTF. The CDR3 region has the DNA TGTGCCAGCAGCTCGTTCGGCCACTATGGCTACACCTTC.

The chain couples TRBV9 to TRBJ1-2; TRBD1 agrees at 8 bases. Germline assignment: CDR1 SGDLS and CDR2 YYNGEE. This CDR3 comprises 14 residues. The ends lost 3 bases at V and 5 bases at J; junction bases unmatched: 6. The CDR3 DNA follows: TGTGCCAGCAGCGGCGGGACAGGACCATATGGCTACACCTTC. Protein product: CASSGGTGPYGYTF.

V is TRBV2 and J is TRBJ1-5; no clear D. V lost 1 base and J lost 3, with 10 bases in between. The CDR3 runs to 15 residues. Per the germline V gene, CDR1 is SNHLY and CDR2 is FYNNEI. The CDR3 coding sequence is TGTGCCAGCAGTGAAGGGCCCGGACCCAATCAGCCCCAGCATTTT. Translating gives CASSEGPGPNQPQHF.

This clonotype was found a few times. The rearrangement uses TRBV9 and TRBJ1-4; the D gene is possibly TRBD1 (6 bases). Deletions cut 0 bases from V and 1 base from J, with 13 bases between. Germline values: CDR1 SGDLS, CDR2 YYNGEE. The CDR3 contains 17 residues. The DNA of the CDR3 is TGTGCCAGCAGCGTAGGAGCAGGGGCTGAAACTAATGAAAAACTGTTTTTT. Amino acids: CASSVGAGAETNEKLFF. Filled out from reference TRBV9 and TRBJ1-4, the complete variable domain reads DSGVTQTPKHLITATGQRVTLRCSPRSGDLSVYWYQQSLDQGLQFLIQYYNGEERAKGNILERFSAQQFPDLHSELNLSSLELGDSALYFCASSVGAGAETNEKLFFGSGTQLSVL.

This chain connects TRBV10-3 to TRBJ2-6, with a tentative D call TRBD2 (6 bases). Trimming shortened V by 7 bases and J by 3 bases, and 16 bases separated the two germline ends. CDR1 is ENHRY, CDR2 SYGVKD, per germline. The CDR3 has 16 amino acids. The CDR3 spells CAITEGLSGGANVLTF. The CDR3 nucleotides read TGTGCCATCACCGAGGGACTTTCCGGTGGGGCCAACGTCCTGACTTTC.

The J gene is TRBJ1-1, the V gene TRBV11-2, with 8 bases lining up with TRBD1. The CDR3 runs 15 residues. CDR1 is SGHAT and CDR2 is FQNNGV in the germline V gene. The ends lost 4 bases at V and 6 bases at J; junction bases unmatched: 10. CDR3 coding DNA: TGTGCCAGCAGCTCCAGCCGGGACAGGCTGGCTGAAGCTTTCTTT. As protein: CASSSSRDRLAEAFF.

In this sample, this clonotype turned up once. A read error is likely, as this CDR3 ends without the conserved phenylalanine or tryptophan. The rearrangement joins TRBV12-5 to TRBJ1-2; D may be TRBD1 (5 bases). CDR3 size: 13 residues. CDR1 and CDR2 from the germline V gene are LGHNT and FRNRAP. V dropped 2 bases and J dropped 3 bases, with 7 bases sitting between them. CDR3 amino acids: CASGLTGDYGYTV. CDR3 DNA: TGTGCTAGTGGTTTGACAGGCGACTATGGCTACACCGTC.

Remarks on this clonotype: Mismatch with germline at one junction end may stem from a read error. The CDR3 is CASSPNTGQGAEEQYF. Written as DNA, the CDR3 is TGTGCCAGCAGTCCGAATACGGGACAGGGGGCTGAAGAGCAGTACTTC. The chain is built from TRBV10-3 and TRBJ2-7; 12 nucleotides match TRBD1. Germline V gives CDR1 ENHRY, CDR2 SYGVKD. CDR3 length: 16 amino acids.

This clonotype was recorded at least ten times. The rearrangement uses TRBV10-3 and TRBJ2-6; D is unclear. V lost 5 bases, J lost 2 bases, and 7 bases lay in between. Germline CDR1 reads ENHRY; CDR2 reads SYGVKD. This CDR3 has 14 residues. The CDR3, as DNA: TGTGCCATCAGTCCCGGCCCTGGGGCCAACGTCCTGACTTTC. The encoded protein is CAISPGPGANVLTF.

The rearrangement uses TRBV19 and TRBJ1-1; the D gene is possibly TRBD1 (6 bases). Between the trimmed V and J ends, which lost 1 base and 4 bases, there was a span of 7 bases. Germline values: CDR1 LNHDA, CDR2 SQIVND (reference sequence). The CDR3 spans 13 residues. The CDR3 DNA is TGTGCCAGTAGTATAGGGGGGCTCACTGAAGCTTTCTTT. Protein: CASSIGGLTEAFF.

The V and J genes are TRBV19 and TRBJ1-1; D gene unclear. The CDR3 covers 11 residues. The germline gives CDR1 LNHDA, CDR2 SQIVND (reference sequence). The V end lost 6 bases, the J end lost 7 bases, and 9 bases lay between the germline ends. The CDR3 reads CASRLGFEAFF. CDR3 nucleotides: TGTGCCAGTAGATTGGGGTTTGAAGCTTTCTTT.

As to this clonotype: Since no conserved phenylalanine or tryptophan closes the CDR3, a read error is the likely cause. Because the CDR3's place on the DNA is in doubt, the DNA is left out and the CDR3 is given as listed by TCRdb. CDR3 in amino acids: CSAGEINY. The rearrangement uses TRBV20-1 and TRBJ1-6. The V gene's germline CDR1 is DFQATT and CDR2 SNEGSKA (reference sequence). The CDR3 extends over 8 residues, inclusive of both ends.